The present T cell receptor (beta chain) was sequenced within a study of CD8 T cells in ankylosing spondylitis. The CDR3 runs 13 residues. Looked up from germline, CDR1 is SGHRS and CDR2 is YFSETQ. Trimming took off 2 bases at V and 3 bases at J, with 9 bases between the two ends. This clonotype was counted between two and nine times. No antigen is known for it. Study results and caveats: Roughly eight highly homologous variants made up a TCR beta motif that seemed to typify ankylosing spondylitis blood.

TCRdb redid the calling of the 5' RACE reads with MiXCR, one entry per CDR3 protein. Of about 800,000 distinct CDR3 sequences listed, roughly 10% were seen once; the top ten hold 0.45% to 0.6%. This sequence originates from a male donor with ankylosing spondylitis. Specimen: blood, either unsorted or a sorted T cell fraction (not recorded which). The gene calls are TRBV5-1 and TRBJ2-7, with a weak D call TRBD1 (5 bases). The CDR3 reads CASSFLTVYEQYF. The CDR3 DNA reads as TGCGCCAGCAGCTTCTTGACAGTCTACGAGCAGTACTTC.